These 32 T cell receptor beta chains share one sample of origin, sequenced in a study of CD8 T cells in ankylosing spondylitis. Using its own MiXCR run on the 5' RACE reads, TCRdb lists one record per CDR3 protein. This sample carries 250,000 to 350,000 distinct CDR3 sequences, around 20% of them seen once, and the ten largest clones take roughly 4%. Source material: blood, either unsorted or a sorted T cell fraction (not recorded which). The receptor set was obtained from a female donor with ankylosing spondylitis or in good health (not recorded which).

V usage is TRBV15 and J usage is TRBJ2-1, with 7 bases identical to TRBD2. This CDR3 contains 16 residues. Unmatched junction bases numbered 6, after V lost 0 bases and J lost 4 bases. Germline V gives CDR1 LNHNV, CDR2 YYDKDF (reference sequence). CDR3 DNA: TGTGCCACCAGCAGAGAGTCGGCTAGCGGATACAATGAGCAGTTCTTC. It specifies CATSRESASGYNEQFF.

The chain employs TRBV7-2 and TRBJ1-4; D unresolved. V lost 2 bases and J 12 bases, leaving 10 bases between the germline ends. This CDR3 spans 12 amino acids. Germline V gene data show CDR1 as SGHTA and CDR2 as FQGNSA. The CDR3, as DNA: TGTGCCAGCAGCTTAACTAGGATGCAACTGTTTTTT. It codes for CASSLTRMQLFF.

This clonotype was detected only a few times. The chain uses TRBV19 and TRBJ2-1, with D tentatively TRBD2 (6 bases). Germline CDR1 and CDR2: LNHDA and SQIVND (reference sequence). This CDR3 contains 14 residues. V lost 5 bases and J lost 4, with 12 bases in between. The CDR3 region has the DNA TGTGCCAGTAGTGAAACTAGCAGGTACAATGAGCAGTTCTTC. It yields the protein CASSETSRYNEQFF.

This clonotype was recorded a few times. The chain joins TRBV3-1 to TRBJ2-5, with D possibly matching TRBD2 (6 bases). The germline V and J ends were trimmed by 4 bases and 6 bases, with 18 bases remaining between them. The CDR3 is made up of 15 amino acids. CDR1 LGHDT and CDR2 YNNKEL come from the germline V gene (reference sequence). CDR3 protein: CASSPQGLTGKTQYF. In DNA, the CDR3 is TGTGCCAGCAGCCCCCAGGGACTGACGGGGAAGACCCAGTACTTC.

The chain carries TRBV20-1 and TRBJ2-3; tentative D call: TRBD2 (5 bases). Germline-derived CDR1 and CDR2 are DFQATT and SNEGSKA (reference sequence). The length of the CDR3 is 14 residues. Trimming removed 5 bases at V and 4 bases at J, with 16 bases between. CDR3 sequence: CSAQRIEWADTQYF. In DNA form, the CDR3 reads TGCAGTGCTCAGCGGATAGAGTGGGCAGATACGCAGTATTTT.

The V and J genes are TRBV2 and TRBJ2-7; 8 bases fit TRBD1. Unmatched junction bases numbered 7, after V lost 7 bases and J lost 2 bases. The germline V gene encodes CDR1 SNHLY and CDR2 FYNNEI. The CDR3 has 14 residues. The CDR3 bases are TGTGCCAGCACAGGCCAGGACAGGGCCTACGAGCAGTACTTC. Its translation: CASTGQDRAYEQYF. The whole variable domain, filled in from reference TRBV2 and TRBJ2-7, reads EPEVTQTPSHQVTQMGQEVILRCVPISNHLYFYWYRQILGQKVEFLVSFYNNEISEKSEIFDDQFSVERPDGSNFTLKIRSTKLEDSAMYFCASTGQDRAYEQYFGPGTRLTVT.

The V and J genes are TRBV7-6 and TRBJ2-2, with D possibly being TRBD1 or TRBD2 (6 bases each). From germline, CDR1 is SGHVS and CDR2 FNYEAQ. Deletions cut 5 bases from V and 6 bases from J, with 25 bases between. The CDR3 spans 18 residues. The CDR3 spells CASSQNFPQGGRSGELFF. CDR3 coding DNA: TGTGCCAGCAGCCAAAACTTTCCACAGGGAGGAAGGTCCGGGGAGCTGTTTTTT.

This clonotype was detected only a few times. The chain couples TRBV28 to TRBJ2-1; D may be TRBD1 or TRBD2 (5 bases each). Deletions cut 7 bases from V and 7 bases from J, with 20 bases between. The germline V gene has CDR1 MDHEN and CDR2 SYDVKM. The CDR3 totals 15 residues. CDR3 nucleotides: TGTGCCAGCACACTCACCGGGACGAATAGAAATGAGCAGTTCTTC. This codes for CASTLTGTNRNEQFF.

This clonotype was picked up a small number of times. The chain links TRBV6-5 to TRBJ1-2, with D uncertain. In germline, CDR1 is MNHEY, CDR2 SVGAGI. With 4 bases removed from V and 4 bases from J, the gap between germline ends came to 10 bases. This CDR3 is built from 13 residues. DNA for the CDR3: TGTGCCAGCAGTTTCGGTGCCAGCTATGGCTACACCTTC. It is translated as CASSFGASYGYTF.

The gene calls are TRBV6-5 and TRBJ1-2, with TRBD1 matching 8 bases. The germline V gene encodes CDR1 MNHEY and CDR2 SVGAGI. This CDR3 region has 15 residues. After removal of 2 bases from V and 8 bases from J, the junction contained 10 bases not matched to a gene. The CDR3 region is CASSYRAGGEGGYTF. The CDR3 DNA is TGTGCCAGCAGTTACAGGGCAGGGGGCGAAGGGGGCTACACCTTC.

The chain joins TRBV5-1 to TRBJ2-2, with D possibly TRBD1 on 6 matching bases. This CDR3 region has 15 residues. Germline V CDR1 and CDR2: SGHRS, YFSETQ. The V end was cut by 4 bases, the J end by 7 bases, with 17 bases between. CDR3 coding DNA: TGCGCCAGCAGCCGTAGTGGGCAGGGGCTCGGGGAGCTGTTTTTT. Protein product: CASSRSGQGLGELFF. The full variable domain, its missing parts supplied by reference TRBV5-1 and TRBJ2-2, is KAGVTQTPRYLIKTRGQQVTLSCSPISGHRSVSWYQQTPGQGLQFLFEYFSETQRNKGNFPGRFSGRQFSNSRSEMNVSTLELGDSALYLCASSRSGQGLGELFFGEGSRLTVL.

This clonotype was counted only a few times. The rearrangement links TRBV7-2 to TRBJ2-7, with TRBD1 identical over 7 bases. Trimming at V came to 5 bases and at J to 3 bases, leaving 7 bases not matched to a gene. This CDR3 region has 14 residues. Looked up from germline, CDR1 is SGHTA and CDR2 is FQGNSA. The CDR3 here is CASSETGQHYEQYF. The CDR3 DNA reads as TGTGCCAGCAGCGAGACGGGACAGCACTACGAGCAGTACTTC. The full variable domain, with the rest looked up from reference TRBV7-2 and TRBJ2-7, is GAGVSQSPSNKVTEKGKDVELRCDPISGHTALYWYRQSLGQGLEFLIYFQGNSAPDKSGLPSDRFSAERTGGSVSTLTIQRTQQEDSAVYLCASSETGQHYEQYFGPGTRLTVT.

This clonotype was detected only a few times. The chain carries TRBV15 and TRBJ2-7, with D possibly being TRBD2 (5 bases). Germline values: CDR1 LNHNV, CDR2 YYDKDF (reference sequence). The length of the CDR3 is 15 residues. Trimming took 0 bases from V and 3 from J, leaving 12 bases between them. The CDR3 sequence is CATSRDPGLSYEQYF. The CDR3 bases are TGTGCCACCAGCAGAGATCCCGGACTCAGCTACGAGCAGTACTTC.

The sample holds a few counts of this clonotype. The chain joins TRBV20-1 to TRBJ1-1, with 10 bases matching TRBD1. Per germline, CDR1 DFQATT and CDR2 SNEGSKA (reference sequence). V shed 4 bases and J 1 base; nucleotides not matched to a gene: 6. The CDR3 length is 15 residues. CDR3 sequence: CSATRTGGTNTEAFF. CDR3 nucleotide sequence: TGCAGTGCTACCCGGACAGGGGGGACGAACACTGAAGCTTTCTTT.

V is TRBV7-2 and J is TRBJ2-5, with 8 bases lining up with TRBD2. The germline gives CDR1 SGHTA, CDR2 FQGNSA. V lost 8 bases, J lost 5 bases, and 19 bases stayed unmatched. This CDR3 has 17 residues. The CDR3 nucleotides read TGTGCCAGCGGCTACAGGAGGGTAGCGGGACGGGGGGAGACCCAGTACTTC. Amino acid sequence: CASGYRRVAGRGETQYF.

This clonotype turned up a few times. V usage is TRBV6-5 and J usage is TRBJ2-3; no reliable D call. The V end was cut by 2 bases, the J end by 0 bases, with 6 bases between. CDR1 and CDR2 from the germline V gene are MNHEY and SVGAGI. The CDR3 runs to 14 residues. The DNA of the CDR3 is TGTGCCAGCAGTTACGGGTGGAGCACAGATACGCAGTATTTT. As protein: CASSYGWSTDTQYF.

The V call is TRBV29-1, the J call TRBJ1-1, with D hard to call. Trimming took off 7 bases at V and 3 bases at J, with 18 bases between the two ends. Germline CDR1 SQVTM, CDR2 ANQGSEA. The CDR3 consists of 14 residues. The chain's CDR3 is CSAEGGSGDTEAFF. CDR3 DNA sequence: TGCAGCGCCGAAGGTGGCAGTGGGGACACTGAAGCTTTCTTT.

The chain has TRBV20-1 and TRBJ2-7, with TRBD2 matching over 15 bases. This CDR3 comprises 18 residues. The V gene's germline CDR1 is DFQATT and CDR2 SNEGSKA (reference sequence). The J segment lost 2 bases and the V segment lost 3 bases, leaving 11 bases of the junction unmatched. CDR3 nucleotides: TGCAGTGCTAGGGCGCCGGGACTAGCGGGAGGTCATACCTACGAGCAGTACTTC. This gives the protein CSARAPGLAGGHTYEQYF.

The rearrangement uses TRBV5-6 and TRBJ2-3; D is perhaps TRBD2 (6 bases). CDR1 SGHDT and CDR2 YYEEEE come from the germline V gene. The CDR3 is 15 residues long. Trimming took 6 bases from V and 0 from J, leaving 14 bases between them. The CDR3 coding sequence is TGTGCCAGCACCTTACTAGCACCGAGCACAGATACGCAGTATTTT. Its translation is CASTLLAPSTDTQYF.

This clonotype has a count of ten or more. The CDR3 nucleotides are TGTGCCAGCAGCCCAGGGTTTCGGGAGACCCAGTACTTC. Translation gives CASSPGFRETQYF. The V gene is TRBV7-8, the J gene TRBJ2-5; D might be TRBD1 (5 bases). This CDR3 is built from 13 residues. V shed 5 bases and J shed 5 bases, with 12 bases lying between them. Germline loops: CDR1 SGHVS, CDR2 FQNEAQ.

The chain is built from TRBV20-1 and TRBJ2-1, with D perhaps given as TRBD1 or TRBD2 (5 bases each). Per germline, CDR1 DFQATT and CDR2 SNEGSKA (reference sequence). The CDR3 is 14 amino acids. Trimming stripped 2 bases from V and 1 base from J, with 9 bases between. The CDR3 reads CSARWGSSYNEQFF. CDR3 coding DNA: TGCAGTGCTAGATGGGGGAGTTCCTACAATGAGCAGTTCTTC.

J is TRBJ2-3 and V is TRBV7-8; 10 nucleotides align to TRBD2. This CDR3 is 17 amino acids long. Germline V gives CDR1 SGHVS, CDR2 FQNEAQ. Trimming removed 1 base from V and 0 bases from J; junction bases left unmatched: 4. CDR3 nucleotide sequence: TGTGCCAGCAGCTTAGGTCTAGCGGGAGCGAGCACAGATACGCAGTATTTT. Its translation is CASSLGLAGASTDTQYF. Full variable domain (rest looked up from reference TRBV7-8 and TRBJ2-3): GAGVSQSPRYKVAKRGQDVALRCDPISGHVSLFWYQQALGQGPEFLTYFQNEAQLDKSGLPSDRFFAERPEGSVSTLKIQRTQQEDSAVYLCASSLGLAGASTDTQYFGPGTRLTVL.

The chain recombines TRBV2 with TRBJ1-4; perhaps TRBD1 as D (5 bases). Germline values: CDR1 SNHLY, CDR2 FYNNEI. The CDR3 covers 17 residues. V lost 4 bases and J 3 bases, leaving 18 bases between the germline ends. The CDR3 spells CASSGRTFGGANEKLFF. CDR3 sequence (DNA): TGTGCCAGCAGTGGCCGGACATTTGGCGGCGCTAATGAAAAACTGTTTTTT.

J is TRBJ1-1 and V is TRBV11-2; D not resolved. The CDR3 sequence is 12 residues long. From germline, CDR1 is SGHAT and CDR2 FQNNGV. The V and J ends lost 6 bases and 5 bases respectively, with 10 bases between them. The CDR3 protein is CASRRPGTEAFF. CDR3 coding DNA: TGTGCCAGCAGACGTCCTGGTACTGAAGCTTTCTTT.

This clonotype was seen ten or more times. The chain uses TRBV6-2 or TRBV6-3 and TRBJ2-1, with no clear D. The CDR3 spans 12 residues. V lost 10 bases and J 5 bases, leaving 12 bases between the germline ends. CDR1 is MNHEY and CDR2 is SVGEGT in the germline V gene. CDR3 in amino acids: CATSDPHNEQFF. As DNA, the CDR3 is TGTGCCACCTCCGACCCCCACAATGAGCAGTTCTTC.

The chain combines TRBV5-1 with TRBJ2-2, with D tentatively TRBD2 (6 bases). With 5 bases removed from V and 1 base from J, the gap between germline ends came to 15 bases. Germline V gives CDR1 SGHRS, CDR2 YFSETQ. The CDR3 is made up of 16 amino acids. The CDR3 nucleotides are TGCGCCAGCAGGGCTAGGACTACCGAGAACACCGGGGAGCTGTTTTTT. Encoded protein: CASRARTTENTGELFF. Drawing the rest from reference TRBV5-1 and TRBJ2-2, the complete variable domain is KAGVTQTPRYLIKTRGQQVTLSCSPISGHRSVSWYQQTPGQGLQFLFEYFSETQRNKGNFPGRFSGRQFSNSRSEMNVSTLELGDSALYLCASRARTTENTGELFFGEGSRLTVL.

This clonotype was recorded at least ten times. The chain recombines TRBV20-1 with TRBJ2-3; TRBD2 is a possible D gene (5 bases). Germline-derived CDR1 and CDR2 are DFQATT and SNEGSKA (reference sequence). The CDR3 length is 13 residues. Trimming took 4 bases from V and 6 from J, leaving 14 bases between them. The CDR3 region has the DNA TGCAGTGCTACCGGACTCCTCGGGGATACGCAGTATTTT. It codes for CSATGLLGDTQYF.

This clonotype has a count of ten or more. The chain couples TRBV7-9 to TRBJ2-1; TRBD2 agrees at 7 bases. The CDR3 length is 13 residues. V was pared by 8 bases and J by 9 bases, with 10 bases of the junction left unmatched. Germline-derived CDR1 and CDR2 are SEHNR and FQNEAQ (reference sequence). DNA for the CDR3: TGTGCCAGCGAGAGCGGGACTCTAATTGAGCAGTTCTTC. This encodes CASESGTLIEQFF.

This clonotype was seen only a few times. This sequence joins TRBV29-1 and TRBJ2-5; possibly TRBD2 for D (6 bases). Trimming took 8 bases from V and 5 from J, leaving 21 bases between them. Germline CDR1 is SQVTM and CDR2 is ANQGSEA. This CDR3 has 14 residues. CDR3 amino acids: CSSLGLPRSETQYF. CDR3 sequence (DNA): TGCAGCTCATTGGGACTCCCGAGGAGCGAGACCCAGTACTTC.

V is TRBV20-1 and J is TRBJ1-3; maybe TRBD1 (5 bases). CDR1 is DFQATT and CDR2 is SNEGSKA in the germline V gene (reference sequence). The CDR3 consists of 13 residues. Trimming shortened V by 6 bases and J by 3 bases, and 12 bases separated the two germline ends. As DNA, the CDR3 is TGCAGTGCCACAGGACGTGGTGGAAACACCATATATTTT. Its protein is CSATGRGGNTIYF.

This clonotype was observed a handful of times. The chain uses TRBV15 and TRBJ1-5; D possibly corresponds to TRBD1 (6 bases). This CDR3 is 18 amino acids long. In germline, CDR1 is LNHNV, CDR2 YYDKDF (reference sequence). Trimming stripped 3 bases from V and 0 bases from J, with 18 bases between. In DNA form, the CDR3 reads TGTGCCACCAGCAGGTACAGGGTTGGGGCCTATAGCAATCAGCCCCAGCATTTT. Its translation is CATSRYRVGAYSNQPQHF.

This clonotype has only a few counts. The chain couples TRBV7-2 to TRBJ2-4, with 8 nucleotides matching TRBD2. The length of the CDR3 is 16 residues. The germline V gene has CDR1 SGHTA and CDR2 FQGNSA. The trim removed 5 bases at V and 6 bases at J, leaving 12 bases unmatched. The CDR3 protein is CASSREPAGVRNIQYF. CDR3 DNA sequence: TGTGCCAGCAGCCGGGAGCCAGCGGGAGTGCGAAACATTCAGTACTTC.